Sequencing of this TCR beta chain was carried out in a study of blood T cell repertoires in COVID-19. Study at large: PBMCs, B-cell-depleted T cells, or T cells provided the cDNA or gDNA that made up the material.

The V gene end was trimmed by 4 bases and the J gene end by 7 bases; junction bases not matched to a gene: 10. The CDR3 sequence is 16 residues long. Germline CDR1 LNHDA, CDR2 SQIVND (reference sequence). Sequenced by immunoSEQ multiplex PCR; TCRdb stores in-frame clones only, minus some. The repertoire includes about 86,000 clones, 75% to 90% of them detected once, and 25% to 40% sits in the top ten. Sequencing was carried out using peripheral blood. The source is a woman of 80 years or more with active or convalescent COVID-19. The chain links TRBV19 to TRBJ1-6, with TRBD1 matching over 7 bases. CDR3 protein: CASSNEPGQLNSPLHF. In DNA, the CDR3 is TGTGCCAGTAGTAACGAACCGGGACAGCTAAATTCACCCCTCCACTTT.